The 32 T cell receptor beta chains presented below share a single source sample, sequenced in a study of blood T cell repertoires in COVID-19. TCRdb's table, derived via immunoSEQ multiplex PCR, lists solely in-frame clones and lacks some. This table has about 74,000 clones, about four fifths appearing once. The sequenced sample consisted of peripheral blood. These receptors came from an older man with acute or convalescent COVID-19.

This clone was detected only once. The chain couples TRBV21-1 to TRBJ2-7; the D call of TRBD2 is as the table states it, not checked on the DNA. TRBV21-1 is a pseudogene. CDR3 length: 15 residues. The chain's CDR3 is CASSKAGGISYEQYF. In nucleotides, the CDR3 is TGTGCCAGCAGCAAAGCGGGGGGGATTTCCTACGAGCAGTACTTC.

V is TRBV27 and J is TRBJ1-2; 10 bases are shared with TRBD1. Germline CDR1 MNHEY, CDR2 SMNVEV (reference sequence). J gave up 1 base and V 3 bases, and 5 bases lay outside the gene matches. This CDR3 comprises 16 residues. CDR3 sequence reads: CASSFRGQGDNYGYTF. CDR3 bases: TGTGCCAGCAGTTTCCGAGGACAGGGGGATAACTATGGCTACACCTTC.

The count of this clone is one. The chain has TRBV9 and TRBJ1-3; maybe TRBD1 (6 bases). The CDR3 spans 15 residues. CDR1 SGDLS and CDR2 YYNGEE come from the germline V gene. Trimming removed 4 bases at V and 5 bases at J, with 16 bases between. For the CDR3, the DNA is TGTGCCAGCAGCCCGCAGGGGAGGGGAAGAAACACCATATATTTT. Translated: CASSPQGRGRNTIYF.

This clone occurred a few times. This chain joins TRBV4-3 and TRBJ2-2; TRBD1 agrees at 10 bases. V shed 1 base, J shed 4 bases, and the junction held 9 bases outside the gene matches. CDR1 and CDR2 from the germline V gene are LGHNA and YSLEER. The CDR3 runs 18 residues. The CDR3 loop is CASSQAPPGTGATGELFF. CDR3 nucleotide sequence: TGCGCCAGCAGCCAAGCCCCCCCGGGGACAGGGGCCACCGGGGAGCTGTTTTTT.

The chain uses TRBV3-1 (or the pseudogene TRBV3-2) and TRBJ1-4; 7 positions match TRBD1. The length of the CDR3 is 15 residues. Germline V lookup: CDR1 LGHDT, CDR2 YNNKEL (reference sequence). V lost 4 bases and J lost 7; bases outside the gene matches: 9. The CDR3 nucleotides read TGTGCCAGCAGCCTTCGGACAGGAAAGGGTGAAAAACTGTTTTTT. Protein: CASSLRTGKGEKLFF.

This clone was recorded many times. The rearrangement links TRBV7-6 to TRBJ2-3; 9 positions agree with TRBD2. Germline V gene sequence: CDR1 SGHVS, CDR2 FNYEAQ. V shed 1 base and J 2 bases; nucleotides not matched to a gene: 4. The CDR3 sequence is 16 residues long. CDR3 amino acids: CASSLEASGVTDTQYF. CDR3 nucleotides: TGTGCCAGCAGCTTAGAGGCTAGCGGGGTCACAGATACGCAGTATTTT.

The chain carries TRBV19 and TRBJ1-2, with no clear D. Trimming stripped 4 bases from V and 5 bases from J, with 11 bases between. The length of the CDR3 is 13 residues. In germline, CDR1 is LNHDA, CDR2 SQIVND (reference sequence). CDR3 sequence reads: CASSNPGWYGYTF. In nucleotides, the CDR3 is TGTGCCAGTAGTAACCCAGGATGGTATGGCTACACCTTC.

V gene TRBV3-1 (or the pseudogene TRBV3-2) combines with J gene TRBJ2-3, with 7 bases aligning to TRBD1. This CDR3 has 13 residues. Germline lookup yields CDR1 LGHDT and CDR2 YNNKEL (reference sequence). V was clipped by 8 bases and J by 3 bases; unmatched bases: 5. The CDR3 loop is CASGSQGTDTQYF. As DNA, the CDR3 is TGTGCCAGCGGCTCACAGGGGACAGATACGCAGTATTTT.

The rearrangement uses TRBV10-3 and TRBJ1-3; 11 nucleotides match TRBD1. CDR3 size: 16 residues. The V and J ends lost 4 bases and 4 bases, in that order; junction bases with no gene match: 6. Germline CDR1 ENHRY, CDR2 SYGVKD. The CDR3 bases are TGTGCCATCAGTGCCGGACAGGGGGCGAGGGGAAACACCATATATTTT. It yields the protein CAISAGQGARGNTIYF.

This clone was seen more than once but under ten times. V gene TRBV5-8 combines with J gene TRBJ1-3; 8 bases are shared with TRBD1. CDR3 length equals 16 residues. V gave up 2 bases and J gave up 0 bases; unmatched junction bases: 4. Germline V gene data show CDR1 as SGHTS and CDR2 as YDEGEE. CDR3: CASSLGQGLSGNTIYF. CDR3 coding DNA: TGTGCCAGCAGCTTAGGACAGGGACTCTCTGGAAACACCATATATTTT.

This clone was recorded a few times. The V and J genes are TRBV5-4 and TRBJ2-7, with TRBD2 matching 8 bases. Germline V gives CDR1 SGHNT, CDR2 YYREEE (reference sequence). V shed 3 bases, J shed 1 base, and the junction held 3 bases outside the gene matches. The CDR3 is 14 residues long. The CDR3 sequence is CASSSRGGSYEQYF. The CDR3 bases are TGTGCCAGCAGCTCCCGGGGGGGGTCCTACGAGCAGTACTTC.

The rearrangement uses TRBV2 and TRBJ1-4; TRBD1 aligns across 11 bases. Germline V lookup: CDR1 SNHLY, CDR2 FYNNEI. Losses at the gene ends were 6 bases for V and 0 bases for J; bases not matched to a gene: 9. This CDR3 has 18 residues. CDR3 residues: CASSSPPGQGATNEKLFF. CDR3 DNA sequence: TGTGCCAGCAGCTCACCTCCGGGACAGGGGGCAACTAATGAAAAACTGTTTTTT.

This clone was counted only a few times. This chain uses TRBV11-2 with TRBJ2-3; possible D gene TRBD2, 6 bases. Germline V gene sequence: CDR1 SGHAT, CDR2 FQNNGV. This CDR3 spans 16 amino acids. V lost 0 bases, J lost 5 bases, and 15 bases lay in between. The CDR3: CASSLDRGGARDTQYF. As DNA, the CDR3 is TGTGCCAGCAGCTTAGATAGAGGAGGGGCGAGAGATACGCAGTATTTT.

This chain links TRBV11-3 with TRBJ1-1; TRBD1 is a possible D gene (5 bases). Germline V gene lookup returns CDR1 SGHNT and CDR2 YENEEA. V dropped 6 bases and J dropped 1 base, with 9 bases sitting between them. This CDR3 contains 13 residues. CDR3 nucleotides: TGTGCCAGCAGTCCTCAGGGGAACACTGAAGCTTTCTTT. Amino acid sequence: CASSPQGNTEAFF.

This rearrangement joins TRBV28 to TRBJ1-6; tentatively, D is TRBD1 (6 bases). Looked up from germline, CDR1 is MDHEN and CDR2 is SYDVKM. V was cut by 8 bases and J by 10 bases, with 18 bases left in between. This CDR3 spans 14 amino acids. The CDR3 is CASVRDTQRSPLHF. The CDR3 DNA sequence: TGTGCCAGCGTCCGGGACACTCAGCGGTCACCCCTCCACTTT.

The V gene is TRBV2, the J gene TRBJ1-5; perhaps TRBD1 as D (5 bases). The CDR3 consists of 15 residues. Trimming took 6 bases from V and 6 from J, leaving 18 bases between them. Germline V gene data show CDR1 as SNHLY and CDR2 as FYNNEI. Here the CDR3 DNA reads TGTGCCAGCAGGGGAGCCGACGGGGGACGTCAGCCCCAGCATTTT. It is translated as CASRGADGGRQPQHF.

This clone was seen more than once but under ten times. Here the CDR3 DNA reads TGTGCCAGCAGCCAAGACAGAAACAATGAGCAGTTCTTC. Translating it yields CASSQDRNNEQFF. This chain joins TRBV7-8 and TRBJ2-1; TRBD1 is a possible D gene (5 bases). V shed 5 bases and J shed 5 bases, with 10 bases lying between them. CDR3 size: 13 residues. The germline V gene encodes CDR1 SGHVS and CDR2 FQNEAQ.

The V gene is TRBV7-9, the J gene TRBJ1-5, with D unclear. Looked up from germline, CDR1 is SEHNR and CDR2 is FQNEAQ (reference sequence). The CDR3 extends over 13 amino acids. The V end was cut by 3 bases, the J end by 5 bases, with 8 bases between. Here the CDR3 reads CASSLAGYQPQHF. DNA of the CDR3: TGTGCCAGCAGCTTGGCAGGTTATCAGCCCCAGCATTTT.

This clone was seen just once. The chain combines TRBV18 with TRBJ1-2; D possibly corresponds to TRBD1 (5 bases). Trimming took 3 bases from V and 0 from J, leaving 8 bases between them. Germline CDR1 reads KGHSH; CDR2 reads LQKENI. The CDR3 contains 14 residues. CDR3 nucleotides: TGTGCCAGCTCACCCGGGACTACTAACTATGGCTACACCTTC. It translates to CASSPGTTNYGYTF.

In its sample, this clone was seen once. V gene TRBV27 combines with J gene TRBJ1-1; 8 bases map to TRBD1. This CDR3 region has 16 residues. Looked up from germline, CDR1 is MNHEY and CDR2 is SMNVEV (reference sequence). J was trimmed by 2 bases and V by 4 bases; bases with no gene match: 9. CDR3 in amino acids: CASSSTLGTGNTEAFF. The CDR3, as DNA: TGTGCCAGCAGTTCCACTCTTGGGACAGGTAACACTGAAGCTTTCTTT.

The chain combines TRBV30 with TRBJ1-2; D is uncertain. The CDR3 runs 15 residues. V was cut by 3 bases and J by 2 bases, with 16 bases left in between. Germline V gene data show CDR1 as GTSNPN and CDR2 as SVGIG (reference sequence). The CDR3, as DNA: TGTGCCTGGAGAGGTGTATCTTGGGAGAACTATGGCTACACCTTC. Encoded protein: CAWRGVSWENYGYTF.

V is TRBV27 and J is TRBJ1-6, with TRBD1 matching 7 bases. This CDR3 is 16 amino acids long. CDR1 is MNHEY and CDR2 is SMNVEV in the germline V gene (reference sequence). Unmatched junction bases numbered 14, after V lost 5 bases and J lost 10 bases. CDR3 loop: CASSPDRSPVGSPLHF. CDR3 bases: TGTGCCAGCAGTCCGGACAGGTCCCCGGTTGGGTCACCCCTCCACTTT.

This clone has only one observation. The chain joins TRBV3-1 (or the pseudogene TRBV3-2) to TRBJ1-1, with D unclear. The ends were cut back, 0 bases at V and 7 bases at J, with 12 bases in the middle. There are 14 residues in the CDR3. CDR1 and CDR2 from the germline V gene are LGHDT and YNNKEL (reference sequence). The DNA for the CDR3 is TGTGCCAGCAGCCAAGATCGGGGATATGGTGAAGCTTTCTTT. Translated, it gives CASSQDRGYGEAFF.

V is TRBV2 and J is TRBJ2-2; 10 bases fit TRBD2. This CDR3 has 13 amino acids. Germline trimming cut 9 bases from V and 6 bases from J; bases unmatched to any gene: 4. CDR1 and CDR2 (germline): SNHLY, FYNNEI. The CDR3 nucleotides are TGTGCCAGTACCGGGACTAGCGCCGGGGAGCTGTTTTTT. Encoded protein: CASTGTSAGELFF.

The V and J genes are TRBV19 and TRBJ2-2; tentative D call: TRBD1 (5 bases). The V gene's germline CDR1 is LNHDA and CDR2 SQIVND (reference sequence). This CDR3 is 13 amino acids long. Trimming took 0 bases from V and 6 from J, leaving 5 bases between them. The CDR3 region is CASSIDRAGELFF. For the CDR3, the DNA is TGTGCCAGTAGTATAGACAGGGCCGGGGAGCTGTTTTTT.

The chain joins TRBV5-1 to TRBJ1-2; 7 nucleotides line up with TRBD1. The germline V gene encodes CDR1 SGHRS and CDR2 YFSETQ. CDR3 size: 14 residues. V shed 5 bases and J 4 bases; nucleotides not matched to a gene: 8. Written as DNA, the CDR3 is TGCGCCAGCAGTTCGGGACAGACAGCCTATGGCTACACCTTC. Residues: CASSSGQTAYGYTF.

V is TRBV19 and J is TRBJ1-5; 11 positions agree with TRBD1. CDR1 and CDR2 (germline): LNHDA, SQIVND (reference sequence). CDR3 size: 13 residues. V shed 6 bases, J shed 7 bases, and the junction held 2 bases outside the gene matches. The CDR3 region is CASRGTGGQPQHF. The DNA of the CDR3 is TGTGCCAGTAGGGGGACAGGGGGACAGCCCCAGCATTTT. Filled out from reference TRBV19 and TRBJ1-5, the complete variable domain reads DGGITQSPKYLFRKEGQNVTLSCEQNLNHDAMYWYRQDPGQGLRLIYYSQIVNDFQKGDIAEGYSVSREKKESFPLTVTSAQKNPTAFYLCASRGTGGQPQHFGDGTRLSIL.

The chain uses TRBV2 and TRBJ2-7; 7 bases are a match to TRBD1. CDR3 length: 13 amino acids. V was pared by 6 bases and J by 4 bases, with 6 bases of the junction left unmatched. The germline CDR1 and CDR2 sequences are SNHLY and FYNNEI. The CDR3 loop reads CASSADRDYEQYF. The DNA for the CDR3 is TGTGCCAGCAGCGCCGACAGGGATTACGAGCAGTACTTC.

The chain uses TRBV10-2 and TRBJ1-1; the match to TRBD1 covers 9 bases. The J segment lost 3 bases and the V segment lost 4 bases, leaving 3 bases of the junction unmatched. The length of the CDR3 is 14 residues. CDR1 is WSHSY and CDR2 is SAAADI in the germline V gene. CDR3 nucleotide sequence: TGCGCCAGCAGTGTACAGGGGGCCGACACTGAAGCTTTCTTT. Protein: CASSVQGADTEAFF.

CDR3 residues: CASSASTGSGAGEQYF. DNA of the CDR3: TGTGCCAGCAGCGCCTCTACAGGGTCTGGAGCTGGCGAGCAGTACTTC. The genes are TRBV7-2 and TRBJ2-7; possibly TRBD1 for D (6 bases). The CDR3 extends over 16 amino acids. V lost 5 bases and J 6 bases, leaving 23 bases between the germline ends. Germline CDR1 SGHTA, CDR2 FQGNSA. Variable domain in full (rest from reference TRBV7-2 and TRBJ2-7): GAGVSQSPSNKVTEKGKDVELRCDPISGHTALYWYRQSLGQGLEFLIYFQGNSAPDKSGLPSDRFSAERTGGSVSTLTIQRTQQEDSAVYLCASSASTGSGAGEQYFGPGTRLTVT.

In DNA form, the CDR3 reads TGTGCCAGCAGTCGTCGAGCCGGGACACAAGAGACCCAGTACTTC. This codes for CASSRRAGTQETQYF. This chain links TRBV6-6 with TRBJ2-5; tentatively, D is TRBD1 (6 bases). The CDR3 loop spans 15 amino acids. Looked up from germline, CDR1 is MNHNY and CDR2 is SVGAGI (reference sequence). Trimming removed 5 bases from V and 2 bases from J, with 15 bases in between.

The chain uses TRBV28 and TRBJ1-6, with D tentatively TRBD1 (6 bases). From germline, CDR1 is MDHEN and CDR2 SYDVKM. The CDR3 consists of 15 residues. Trimming stripped 5 bases from V and 7 bases from J, with 15 bases between. CDR3 sequence reads: CASSPPTGSNSPLHF. CDR3 bases: TGTGCCAGCAGTCCGCCGACAGGTTCCAATTCACCCCTCCACTTT. Supplemented by reference TRBV28 and TRBJ1-6, the full variable domain reads DVKVTQSSRYLVKRTGEKVFLECVQDMDHENMFWYRQDPGLGLRLIYFSYDVKMKEKGDIPEGYSVSREKKERFSLILESASTNQTSMYLCASSPPTGSNSPLHFGNGTRLTVT.